The 3 T cell receptor beta chains given below trace back to one sample, sequenced in a study of PD-1 blockade in classical Hodgkin lymphoma. This table comes from immunoSEQ multiplex PCR, and its TCRdb copy is limited to in-frame clones, with some not included. This sample has roughly 25,000 clones, with 82% found just once. In every patient, relapse followed autologous stem cell transplantation, while exposure to brentuximab vedotin differed. The sequenced sample was peripheral blood mononuclear cells (PBMCs), obtained before the second cycle of nivolumab. These receptor sequences come from a human donor with classical Hodgkin lymphoma.

The chain uses TRBV9 and TRBJ1-3, with D hard to call. The CDR3 has 14 amino acids. V was pared by 4 bases and J by 0 bases, with 8 bases between. Germline V gives CDR1 SGDLS, CDR2 YYNGEE. The CDR3 DNA follows: TGTGCCAGCAGCCTTCCGGCCTCTGGAAACACCATATATTTT. Encoded protein: CASSLPASGNTIYF.

The chain couples TRBV4-1 to TRBJ1-4; D gene uncertain. V was cut by 6 bases and J by 0 bases, with 11 bases left in between. Germline CDR1 is MGHRA and CDR2 is YSYEKL. The CDR3 is made up of 15 amino acids. The CDR3 DNA sequence: TGCGCCAGCAGGAGGCTCGGGGCAACTAATGAAAAACTGTTTTTT. As protein: CASRRLGATNEKLFF.

The rearrangement joins TRBV29-1 to TRBJ1-1, with D unclear. The V gene's germline CDR1 is SQVTM and CDR2 ANQGSEA. V gave up 4 bases and J gave up 0 bases, with 18 bases separating them. This CDR3 spans 16 amino acids. CDR3 in DNA: TGCAGCGTTGTAGATATGCGCGTGACGGTGAACACTGAAGCTTTCTTT. This translates into CSVVDMRVTVNTEAFF.